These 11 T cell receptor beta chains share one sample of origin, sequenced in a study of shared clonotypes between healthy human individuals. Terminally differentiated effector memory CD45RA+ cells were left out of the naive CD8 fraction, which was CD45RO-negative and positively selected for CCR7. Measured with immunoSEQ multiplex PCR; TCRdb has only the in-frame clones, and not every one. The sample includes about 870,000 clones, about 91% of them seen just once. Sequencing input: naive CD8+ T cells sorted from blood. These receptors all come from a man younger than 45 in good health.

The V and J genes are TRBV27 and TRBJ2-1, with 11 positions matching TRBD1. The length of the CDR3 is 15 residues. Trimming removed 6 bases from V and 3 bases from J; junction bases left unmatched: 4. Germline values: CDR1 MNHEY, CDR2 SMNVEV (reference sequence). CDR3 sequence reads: CASRPGTGGYNEQFF. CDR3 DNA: TGTGCCAGCAGACCCGGGACAGGGGGCTACAATGAGCAGTTCTTC.

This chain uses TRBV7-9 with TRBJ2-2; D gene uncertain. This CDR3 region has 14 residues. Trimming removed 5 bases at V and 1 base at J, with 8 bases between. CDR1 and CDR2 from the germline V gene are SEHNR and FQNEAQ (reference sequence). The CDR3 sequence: CASSGGRNTGELFF. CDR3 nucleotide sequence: TGTGCCAGCAGCGGCGGACGGAACACCGGGGAGCTGTTTTTT.

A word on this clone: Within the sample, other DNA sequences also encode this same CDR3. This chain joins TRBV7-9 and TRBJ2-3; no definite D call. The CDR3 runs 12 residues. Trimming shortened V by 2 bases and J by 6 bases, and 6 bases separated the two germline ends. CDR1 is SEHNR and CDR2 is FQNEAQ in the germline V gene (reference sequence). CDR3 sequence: CASSLLSDTQYF. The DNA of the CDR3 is TGTGCCAGCAGCTTACTTAGTGATACGCAGTATTTT. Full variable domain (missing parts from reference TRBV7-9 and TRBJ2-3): DTGVSQNPRHKITKRGQNVTFRCDPISEHNRLYWYRQTLGQGPEFLTYFQNEAQLEKSRLLSDRFSAERPKGSFSTLEIQRTEQGDSAMYLCASSLLSDTQYFGPGTRLTVL.

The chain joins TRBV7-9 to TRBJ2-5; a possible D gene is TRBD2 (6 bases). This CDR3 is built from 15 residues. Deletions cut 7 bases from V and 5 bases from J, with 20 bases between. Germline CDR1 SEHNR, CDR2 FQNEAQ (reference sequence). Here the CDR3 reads CASTLVAGNGETQYF. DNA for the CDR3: TGTGCCAGCACTCTCGTGGCGGGGAACGGGGAGACCCAGTACTTC. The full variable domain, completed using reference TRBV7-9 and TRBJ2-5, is DTGVSQNPRHKITKRGQNVTFRCDPISEHNRLYWYRQTLGQGPEFLTYFQNEAQLEKSRLLSDRFSAERPKGSFSTLEIQRTEQGDSAMYLCASTLVAGNGETQYFGPGTRLLVL.

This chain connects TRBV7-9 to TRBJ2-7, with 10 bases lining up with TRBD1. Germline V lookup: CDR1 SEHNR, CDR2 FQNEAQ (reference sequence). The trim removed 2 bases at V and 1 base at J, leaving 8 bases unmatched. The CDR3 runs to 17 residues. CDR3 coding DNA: TGTGCCAGCAGCTTATTCCCCGGGGGACAGGGGTCCTACGAGCAGTACTTC. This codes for CASSLFPGGQGSYEQYF.

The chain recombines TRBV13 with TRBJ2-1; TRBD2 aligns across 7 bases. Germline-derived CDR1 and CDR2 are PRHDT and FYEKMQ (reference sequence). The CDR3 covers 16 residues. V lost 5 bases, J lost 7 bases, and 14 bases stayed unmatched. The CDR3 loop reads CASSLMGPAGVNEQFF. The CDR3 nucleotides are TGTGCCAGCAGCCTGATGGGACCCGCGGGAGTTAATGAGCAGTTCTTC.

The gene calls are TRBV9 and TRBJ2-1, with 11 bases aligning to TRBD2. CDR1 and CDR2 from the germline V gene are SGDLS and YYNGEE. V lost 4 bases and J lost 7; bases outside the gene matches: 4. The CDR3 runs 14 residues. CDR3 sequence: CASSSRTSGNEQFF. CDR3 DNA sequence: TGTGCCAGCAGCTCGCGGACTAGCGGGAATGAGCAGTTCTTC.

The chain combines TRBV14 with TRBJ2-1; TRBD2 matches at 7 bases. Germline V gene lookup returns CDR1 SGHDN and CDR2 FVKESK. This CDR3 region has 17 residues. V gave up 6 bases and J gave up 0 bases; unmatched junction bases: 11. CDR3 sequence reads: CASRPMGGSNSYNEQFF. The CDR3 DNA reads TGTGCCAGCAGGCCCATGGGGGGGAGTAACTCCTACAATGAGCAGTTCTTC.

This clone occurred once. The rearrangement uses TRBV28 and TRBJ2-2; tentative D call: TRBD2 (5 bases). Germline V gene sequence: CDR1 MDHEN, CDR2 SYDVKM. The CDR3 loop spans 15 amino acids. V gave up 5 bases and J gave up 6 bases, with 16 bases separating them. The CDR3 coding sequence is TGTGCCAGCAGTCCCTCAATAGCGTCCTCCGGGGAGCTGTTTTTT. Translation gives CASSPSIASSGELFF.

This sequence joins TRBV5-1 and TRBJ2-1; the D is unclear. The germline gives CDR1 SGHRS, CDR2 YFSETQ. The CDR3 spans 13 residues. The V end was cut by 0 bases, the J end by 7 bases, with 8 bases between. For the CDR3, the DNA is TGCGCCAGCAGCTTGGCCCCCAATAATGAGCAGTTCTTC. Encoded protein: CASSLAPNNEQFF.

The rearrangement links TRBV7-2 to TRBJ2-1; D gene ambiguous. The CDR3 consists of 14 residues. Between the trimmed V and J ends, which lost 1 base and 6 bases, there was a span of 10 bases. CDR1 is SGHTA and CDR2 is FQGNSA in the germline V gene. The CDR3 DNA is TGTGCCAGCAGCTTAGTAGGGTCCAGCAATGAGCAGTTCTTC. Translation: CASSLVGSSNEQFF.